Reported below is one T cell receptor beta chain. This entry belongs to a study of memory CD4+ T cells and cytomegalovirus serostatus. Across the whole study: Of the healthy Belgian adults, eight or nine were CMV seropositive and approximately 24 seronegative.

The sort gate was single viable CD3+CD4+CD8-CD45RO+ cells for memory CD4+ T cells. Serostatus was set by detecting CMV pp150, pp28, p38, p52 IgG. Positive selection with CD4 microbeads enriched total CD4+ T cells. The repertoire was sequenced with immunoSEQ multiplex PCR; TCRdb's copy has only in-frame clones and lacks some. The sample lists almost 45,000 clones, around 80% occurring once. The length of the CDR3 is 17 residues. CDR1 SGHNT and CDR2 YENEEA come from the germline V gene. V lost 5 bases to trimming and J lost 1 base, with 15 bases between them. The specimen was memory CD4+ T cells from blood. This sequence originates from an adult in good health and CMV-seronegative. This rearrangement joins TRBV11-3 to TRBJ2-6, with a weak D call TRBD1 (6 bases). The CDR3 sequence is CASSTHTGQSGANVLTF. The CDR3 coding sequence is TGTGCCAGCAGCACTCATACAGGGCAGTCTGGGGCCAACGTCCTGACTTTC.